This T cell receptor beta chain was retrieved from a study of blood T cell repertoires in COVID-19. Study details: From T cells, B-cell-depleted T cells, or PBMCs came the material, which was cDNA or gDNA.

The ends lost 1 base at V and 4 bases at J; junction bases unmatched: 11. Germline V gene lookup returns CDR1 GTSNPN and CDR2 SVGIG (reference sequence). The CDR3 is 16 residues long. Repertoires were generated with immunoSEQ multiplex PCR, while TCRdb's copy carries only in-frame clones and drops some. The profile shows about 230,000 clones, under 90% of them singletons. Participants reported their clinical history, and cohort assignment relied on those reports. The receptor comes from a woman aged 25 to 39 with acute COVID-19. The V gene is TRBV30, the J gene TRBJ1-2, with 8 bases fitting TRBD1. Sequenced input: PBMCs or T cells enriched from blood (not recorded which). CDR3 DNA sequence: TGTGCCTGGAGTGCCAAAACTGGACAGGGAGGCTATGGCTACACCTTC. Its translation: CAWSAKTGQGGYGYTF.